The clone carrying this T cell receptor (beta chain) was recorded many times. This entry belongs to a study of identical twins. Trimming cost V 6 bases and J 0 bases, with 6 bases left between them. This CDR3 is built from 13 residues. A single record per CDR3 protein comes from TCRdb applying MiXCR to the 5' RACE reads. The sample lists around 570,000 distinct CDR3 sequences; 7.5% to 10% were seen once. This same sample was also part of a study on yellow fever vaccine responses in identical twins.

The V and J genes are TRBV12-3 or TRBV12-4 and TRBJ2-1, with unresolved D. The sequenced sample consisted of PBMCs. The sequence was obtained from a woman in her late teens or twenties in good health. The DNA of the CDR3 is TGTGCCAGCAGGATTAGCTCCTACAATGAGCAGTTCTTC. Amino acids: CASRISSYNEQFF.